These 13 T cell receptor beta chains came from one sample sequenced in a study of cytomegalovirus exposure and HLA in healthy donors. PCR primers comprised 60 Vbeta and 13 Jbeta primers. The data were produced by immunoSEQ multiplex PCR, yet TCRdb's version contains in-frame clones alone and is incomplete. Of roughly 110,000 clones listed, around 75% were seen once; the top ten hold roughly 2.5%. The sequenced sample consisted of PBMCs. These receptors were obtained from a man in his forties or fifties in good health and CMV-seronegative.

This sequence joins TRBV27 and TRBJ2-5; the match to TRBD1 covers 10 bases. J lost 1 base, V lost 2 bases, and 4 bases had no gene match. CDR1 MNHEY and CDR2 SMNVEV come from the germline V gene (reference sequence). The CDR3 spans 16 residues. The CDR3 region has the DNA TGTGCCAGCAGTTTAGGTGGGACAGGGGTCCAAGAGACCCAGTACTTC. This encodes CASSLGGTGVQETQYF.

CDR3 residues: CASSQDLGDLDSDTIYF. As DNA, the CDR3 is TGTGCCAGCAGCCAAGATTTGGGGGACTTAGACAGTGACACCATATATTTT. V gene TRBV14 combines with J gene TRBJ1-3, with D perhaps matching TRBD1 (5 bases). Trimming took 0 bases from V and 8 from J, leaving 20 bases between them. The CDR3 loop spans 17 amino acids. CDR1 and CDR2 (germline): SGHDN, FVKESK.

This chain uses TRBV18 with TRBJ1-2, with D tentatively TRBD1 (5 bases). The V end lost 4 bases, the J end lost 6 bases, and 12 bases lay between the germline ends. The CDR3 runs 13 residues. Per germline, CDR1 KGHSH and CDR2 LQKENI. CDR3 nucleotides: TGTGCCAGCTCACAAGACAGACTAGATGGCTACACCTTC. It translates to CASSQDRLDGYTF.

The gene calls are TRBV5-1 and TRBJ2-3, with 7 bases that match TRBD2. Trimming at V came to 0 bases and at J to 4 bases, leaving 2 bases not matched to a gene. The CDR3 has 14 amino acids. The germline gives CDR1 SGHRS, CDR2 YFSETQ. Here the CDR3 DNA reads TGCGCCAGCAGCTTGGCCACTAGCGCAGATACGCAGTATTTT. It codes for CASSLATSADTQYF.

The J gene is TRBJ1-2, the V gene TRBV20-1, with 7 positions matching TRBD1. The CDR3 is made up of 11 amino acids. Germline loops: CDR1 DFQATT, CDR2 SNEGSKA (reference sequence). The CDR3 loop reads CTLKTGHGYTF. Here the CDR3 DNA reads TGCACCCTCAAGACAGGGCATGGCTACACCTTC.

This clone was seen a handful of times. J is TRBJ2-7 and V is TRBV5-1; 7 bases fit TRBD2. With 2 bases clipped from V and 1 base from J, the junction kept 3 bases outside the gene matches. Germline values: CDR1 SGHRS, CDR2 YFSETQ. This CDR3 is 14 amino acids long. CDR3 DNA sequence: TGCGCCAGCAGCTTTGTCGGGGGGTCCTACGAGCAGTACTTC. Translating it yields CASSFVGGSYEQYF.

This clone was detected only a few times. This chain connects TRBV4-2 to TRBJ2-7; a possible D gene is TRBD1 (5 bases). CDR1 and CDR2 from the germline V gene are LGHNA and YNFKEQ. V was cut by 0 bases and J by 1 base, with 16 bases left in between. The CDR3 totals 17 residues. The CDR3 here is CASSQDFRTGPSYEQYF. The DNA for the CDR3 is TGTGCCAGCAGCCAAGACTTTCGAACAGGCCCTTCCTACGAGCAGTACTTC.

CDR3 loop: CASSIGLAGAQETQYF. The CDR3 DNA is TGTGCCAGTAGTATCGGGCTAGCGGGAGCGCAAGAGACCCAGTACTTC. The chain recombines TRBV19 with TRBJ2-5; 10 bases are shared with TRBD2. Per germline, CDR1 LNHDA and CDR2 SQIVND (reference sequence). The ends lost 3 bases at V and 2 bases at J; junction bases unmatched: 6. This CDR3 region has 16 residues.

The rearrangement uses TRBV18 and TRBJ2-7; weak D call: TRBD2 (7 bases). V was cut by 4 bases and J by 2 bases, with 12 bases left in between. The germline gives CDR1 KGHSH, CDR2 LQKENI. The CDR3 is 14 residues long. The CDR3 is CASSQGGGAYEQYF. The CDR3 DNA reads as TGTGCCAGCTCACAGGGGGGGGGCGCCTACGAGCAGTACTTC. Full variable domain (outside the CDR3, taken from reference TRBV18 and TRBJ2-7): NAGVMQNPRHLVRRRGQEARLRCSPMKGHSHVYWYRQLPEEGLKFMVYLQKENIIDESGMPKERFSAEFPKEGPSILRIQQVVRGDSAAYFCASSQGGGAYEQYFGPGTRLTVT.

The V call is TRBV15, the J call TRBJ1-2; D not resolved. Germline-derived CDR1 and CDR2 are LNHNV and YYDKDF (reference sequence). V shed 3 bases and J shed 4 bases, with 15 bases lying between them. This CDR3 has 15 residues. The CDR3 is CATSRPGRDIYGYTF. Here the CDR3 DNA reads TGTGCCACCAGCAGGCCCGGGAGAGACATCTATGGCTACACCTTC.

Comments on this clone: Other nucleotide sequences in the sample specify the same CDR3. The chain uses TRBV7-6 and TRBJ1-1; 8 positions match TRBD1. The CDR3 loop spans 14 amino acids. The trim removed 6 bases at V and 1 base at J, leaving 4 bases unmatched. Germline values: CDR1 SGHVS, CDR2 FNYEAQ. CDR3 sequence (DNA): TGTGCCAGCAGTTTGGGGACAGGGAACACTGAAGCTTTCTTT. Amino acid sequence: CASSLGTGNTEAFF.

The CDR3 loop is CASSPAGAEKLFF. The CDR3 nucleotides are TGTGCCAGCTCACCAGCGGGTGCTGAAAAACTGTTTTTT. The rearrangement links TRBV18 to TRBJ1-4; D gene uncertain. From germline, CDR1 is KGHSH and CDR2 LQKENI. With 2 bases removed from V and 7 bases from J, the gap between germline ends came to 8 bases. The CDR3 is 13 amino acids.

The rearrangement links TRBV7-2 to TRBJ2-1; TRBD2 agrees at 11 bases. Germline V gene data show CDR1 as SGHTA and CDR2 as FQGNSA. CDR3 length: 17 amino acids. V shed 4 bases and J 7 bases; nucleotides not matched to a gene: 12. The CDR3 bases are TGTGCCAGCAGCTCCCCCGGGCTAGCGGGGGGTAGGAATGAGCAGTTCTTC. As protein: CASSSPGLAGGRNEQFF.